This TCR beta chain was captured by sequencing in a study of blood T cell repertoires in COVID-19. Germline V gene lookup returns CDR1 MGHDK and CDR2 SYGVNS. V was pared by 0 bases and J by 1 base, with 5 bases of the junction left unmatched. The CDR3 length is 16 residues. The data were produced by immunoSEQ multiplex PCR, yet TCRdb's version contains in-frame clones alone and is incomplete. The data hold 55,000 to 80,000 clones, with over 80% observed a single time. This receptor was identified in a human donor in a cohort sampled during active COVID-19. The rearrangement joins TRBV25-1 to TRBJ2-7, with 8 bases fitting TRBD2. The sequenced sample consisted of peripheral blood. The CDR3 DNA is TGTGCCAGCAGTGAATATGGGGTAGCGGGGTCCTACGAGCAGTACTTC. Encoded protein: CASSEYGVAGSYEQYF.